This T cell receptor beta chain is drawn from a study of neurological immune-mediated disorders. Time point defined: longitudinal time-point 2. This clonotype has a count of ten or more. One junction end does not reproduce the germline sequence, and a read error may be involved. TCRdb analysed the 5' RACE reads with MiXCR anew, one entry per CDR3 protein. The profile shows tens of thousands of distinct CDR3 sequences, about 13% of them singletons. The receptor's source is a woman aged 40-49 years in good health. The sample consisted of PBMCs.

The CDR3 sequence is CASSEALRYNF. The CDR3 region has the DNA TGTGCCAGCAGTGAAGCGCTGAGATACAACTTC. J is TRBJ2-4 and V is TRBV2; unclear D gene. Germline values: CDR1 SNHLY, CDR2 FYNNEI. The CDR3 loop spans 11 amino acids.